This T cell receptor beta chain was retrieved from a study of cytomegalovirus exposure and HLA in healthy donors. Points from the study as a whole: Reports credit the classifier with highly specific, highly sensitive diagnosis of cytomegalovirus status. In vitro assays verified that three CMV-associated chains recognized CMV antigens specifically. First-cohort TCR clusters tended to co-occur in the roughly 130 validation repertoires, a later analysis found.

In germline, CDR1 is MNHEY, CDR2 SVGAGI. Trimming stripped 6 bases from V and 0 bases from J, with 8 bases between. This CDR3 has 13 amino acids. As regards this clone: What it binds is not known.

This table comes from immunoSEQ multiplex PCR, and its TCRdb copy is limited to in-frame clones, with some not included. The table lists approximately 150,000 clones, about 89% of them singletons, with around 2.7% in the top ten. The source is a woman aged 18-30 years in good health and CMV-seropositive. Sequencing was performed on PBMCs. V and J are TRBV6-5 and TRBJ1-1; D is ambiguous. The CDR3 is CASSQQMNTEAFF. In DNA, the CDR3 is TGTGCCAGCAGCCAACAAATGAACACTGAAGCTTTCTTT.